This T cell receptor beta chain was found in a study of T-cell reconstitution after alpha-beta-depleted transplantation in children. Findings and limits, study-wide: It was reported that alpha-beta T cells came from several hundred expanded graft clones (about two months after transplant). The origin of high day-60 TCRbeta diversity in some patients lay in surviving recipient T cells and thymic progenitors.

The V gene lost 0 bases and the J gene lost 3 bases, with 15 bases spanning the gap. This CDR3 spans 16 amino acids. Per germline, CDR1 SGHKS and CDR2 YYEKEE (reference sequence). Notes on this clonotype: What it recognizes is unknown.

The TCRbeta library incorporated unique molecular identifiers. Via MiXCR, TCRdb re-called the PCR reads, giving one row per CDR3 protein. The sample contains hundreds of thousands of distinct CDR3 sequences, approximately 14% of which appear only once. Source: PBMCs, taken before TCRalphabeta/CD19-depleted stem cell transplant. This clonotype was obtained from a girl aged 2 to 10 with congenital amegakaryocytic thrombocytopenia, due to receive a stem cell transplant. J is TRBJ1-1 and V is TRBV5-5; the D gene is possibly TRBD1 (5 bases). The CDR3 sequence is CASSLDSPTGDTEAFF. The CDR3 DNA reads as TGTGCCAGCAGCTTGGATTCCCCCACAGGAGACACTGAAGCTTTCTTT.